Shown below are 9 T cell receptor beta chains from a single sample sequenced in a study of blood T cell repertoires in COVID-19. Using immunoSEQ multiplex PCR, the repertoire was profiled, and TCRdb retains in-frame clones only, with some absent. The sample holds around 180,000 clones; under 90% are singletons and the top ten take approximately 12%. The sample consisted of PBMCs or T cells enriched from blood (not recorded which). The receptors originated from a man between 45 and 60 years old who had recovered from COVID-19.

This chain joins TRBV7-6 and TRBJ1-4; D is ambiguous. Per germline, CDR1 SGHVS and CDR2 FNYEAQ. Trimming shortened V by 5 bases and J by 0 bases, and 7 bases separated the two germline ends. The CDR3 has 14 residues. CDR3 protein: CASSRVATNEKLFF. The CDR3, as DNA: TGTGCCAGCAGCCGAGTTGCAACTAATGAAAAACTGTTTTTT.

The V gene is TRBV5-6, the J gene TRBJ1-1; no clear D. This CDR3 comprises 18 residues. Deletions cut 2 bases from V and 3 bases from J, with 23 bases between. Germline V lookup: CDR1 SGHDT, CDR2 YYEEEE. The chain's CDR3 is CASSFWEMSGGLDTEAFF. The CDR3 DNA reads TGTGCCAGCAGCTTTTGGGAGATGTCGGGCGGTCTCGACACTGAAGCTTTCTTT.

This chain links TRBV4-2 with TRBJ1-1, with a weak D call TRBD1 (5 bases). The V gene lost 4 bases and the J gene lost 5 bases, with 11 bases spanning the gap. The CDR3 has 13 amino acids. Per germline, CDR1 LGHNA and CDR2 YNFKEQ. The CDR3 region is CASSPGGETEAFF. In nucleotides, the CDR3 is TGTGCCAGCAGCCCTGGGGGGGAAACTGAAGCTTTCTTT.

This clone was counted a single time. The chain recombines TRBV19 with TRBJ2-7; D ambiguous. The CDR3 runs to 13 residues. Germline V lookup: CDR1 LNHDA, CDR2 SQIVND (reference sequence). The V end was cut by 1 base, the J end by 3 bases, with 7 bases between. The CDR3 loop reads CASSIVGDYEQYF. The DNA for the CDR3 is TGTGCCAGTAGTATAGTTGGAGACTACGAGCAGTACTTC.

The gene calls are TRBV4-2 and TRBJ2-7, with 8 nucleotides matching TRBD1. CDR1 LGHNA and CDR2 YNFKEQ come from the germline V gene. The CDR3 extends over 18 amino acids. V shed 1 base, J shed 4 bases, and the junction held 15 bases outside the gene matches. The CDR3: CASSQGGPQGGHRYEQYF. The CDR3, as DNA: TGTGCCAGCAGCCAAGGGGGGCCACAGGGGGGCCATCGGTACGAGCAGTACTTC.

The chain employs TRBV5-6 and TRBJ1-5, with D perhaps matching TRBD1 (6 bases). V was trimmed by 2 bases and J by 4 bases, leaving 10 bases between them. The CDR3 runs 14 residues. CDR1 is SGHDT, CDR2 YYEEEE, per germline. CDR3 DNA: TGTGCCAGCAGCTTAGGGGGTACAAATCAGCCCCAGCATTTT. Translating gives CASSLGGTNQPQHF.

The CDR3 nucleotides read TGTGCCAGCAGCCTGGACAGGGGGTCCAACGAGCAGTACTTC. The encoded protein is CASSLDRGSNEQYF. V is TRBV2 and J is TRBJ2-7, with 10 bases fitting TRBD1. Germline CDR1 reads SNHLY; CDR2 reads FYNNEI. J gave up 5 bases and V 6 bases, and 7 bases lay outside the gene matches. The CDR3 has 14 residues.

The sample holds a few counts of this clone. The chain carries TRBV10-3 and TRBJ1-1, with 10 bases identical to TRBD1. Germline assignment: CDR1 ENHRY and CDR2 SYGVKD. The CDR3 runs 15 residues. Losses at the gene ends were 0 bases for V and 7 bases for J; bases not matched to a gene: 5. The CDR3 sequence: CAISESRTGGSEAFF. The CDR3 DNA follows: TGTGCCATCAGTGAGTCTCGGACAGGGGGGAGTGAAGCTTTCTTT.

The chain carries TRBV6-5 and TRBJ2-7; 8 bases agree with TRBD1. This CDR3 spans 13 amino acids. CDR1 is MNHEY, CDR2 SVGAGI, per germline. V gave up 6 bases and J gave up 3 bases; unmatched junction bases: 4. The CDR3 nucleotides read TGTGCCAGCAGCGTAACAGGGGGCTACGAGCAGTACTTC. Amino acid sequence: CASSVTGGYEQYF.